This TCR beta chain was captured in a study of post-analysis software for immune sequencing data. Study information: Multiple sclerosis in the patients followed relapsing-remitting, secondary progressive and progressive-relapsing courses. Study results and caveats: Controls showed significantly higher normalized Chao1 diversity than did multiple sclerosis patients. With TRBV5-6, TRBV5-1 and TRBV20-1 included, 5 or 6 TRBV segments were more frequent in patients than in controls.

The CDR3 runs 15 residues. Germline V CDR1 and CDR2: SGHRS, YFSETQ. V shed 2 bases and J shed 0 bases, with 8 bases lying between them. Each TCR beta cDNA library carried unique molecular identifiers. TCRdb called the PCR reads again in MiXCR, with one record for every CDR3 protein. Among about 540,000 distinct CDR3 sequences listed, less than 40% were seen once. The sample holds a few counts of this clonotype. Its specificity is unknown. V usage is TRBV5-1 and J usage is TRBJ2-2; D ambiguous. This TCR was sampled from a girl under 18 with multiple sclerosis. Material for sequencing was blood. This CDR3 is CASSFSQTNTGELFF. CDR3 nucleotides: TGCGCCAGCAGCTTCTCACAGACGAACACCGGGGAGCTGTTTTTT.